A single count supports the clone carrying this T cell receptor (beta chain). As processed by the authors: Amplification from reference gene primers served as the basis for estimated nucleated cell counts. Generated by immunoSEQ multiplex PCR, the TCRdb table keeps only in-frame clones and is missing some. The V and J calls and clone size were taken over from that table, and D and trimming were inferred from the DNA. The table shows about 21,000 clones, with roughly 90% occurring only once. This entry belongs to a study of blood T cell repertoires in COVID-19. Across the study: Sites across the United States, Italy and Spain contributed samples from acute and convalescent COVID-19. The analysed material was cDNA or gDNA that came from T cells, B-cell-depleted T cells, or PBMCs.

Trimming cost V 9 bases and J 4 bases, with 10 bases left between them. This CDR3 has 13 amino acids. Germline assignment: CDR1 MNHEY and CDR2 SMNVEV (reference sequence). V is TRBV27 and J is TRBJ1-6; D unclear. Sequencing was carried out using peripheral blood. This sequence was found in a human donor in a cohort sampled during active COVID-19. The CDR3 sequence: CASTASYNSPLHF. DNA for the CDR3: TGTGCCAGTACAGCTTCGTATAATTCACCCCTCCACTTT.